This T cell receptor beta chain was sequenced during a study of blood T cell repertoires in COVID-19. Looking at the study overall: Acute-phase and convalescent COVID-19 samples originated in the United States, Italy and Spain.

TCRdb keeps only in-frame clones here, not all; method: immunoSEQ multiplex PCR. The sample holds 45,000 to 55,000 clones, around 83% seen once. The receptor's source is a man aged 55 to 70 with active COVID-19. Input material: peripheral blood.

The CDR3 DNA is TGTGCCAGCAGTTTTACCGAGGGCGGCTACACCTTC. Translated: CASSFTEGGYTF. The rearrangement links TRBV12-3 or TRBV12-4 to TRBJ1-2; D is uncertain. CDR3 length: 12 amino acids. V dropped 3 bases and J dropped 8 bases, with 10 bases sitting between them.